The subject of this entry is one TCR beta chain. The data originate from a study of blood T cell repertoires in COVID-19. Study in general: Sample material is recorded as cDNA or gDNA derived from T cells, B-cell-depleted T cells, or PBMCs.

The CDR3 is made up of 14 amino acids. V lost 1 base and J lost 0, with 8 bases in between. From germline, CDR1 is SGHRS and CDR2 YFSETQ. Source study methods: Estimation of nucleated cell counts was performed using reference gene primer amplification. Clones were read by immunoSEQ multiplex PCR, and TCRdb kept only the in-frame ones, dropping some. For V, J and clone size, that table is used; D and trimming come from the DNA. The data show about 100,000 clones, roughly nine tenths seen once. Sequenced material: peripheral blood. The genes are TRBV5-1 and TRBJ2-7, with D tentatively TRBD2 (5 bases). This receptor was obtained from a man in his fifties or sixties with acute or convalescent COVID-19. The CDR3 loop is CASSLSGSSYEQYF. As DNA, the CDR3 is TGCGCCAGCAGCTTGTCTGGGAGCTCCTACGAGCAGTACTTC. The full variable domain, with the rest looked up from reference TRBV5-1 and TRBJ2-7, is KAGVTQTPRYLIKTRGQQVTLSCSPISGHRSVSWYQQTPGQGLQFLFEYFSETQRNKGNFPGRFSGRQFSNSRSEMNVSTLELGDSALYLCASSLSGSSYEQYFGPGTRLTVT.